This is a list of T cell receptor beta chains from one sample in a study of siplizumab effects on memory and regulatory T cells. Assay used: immunoSEQ multiplex PCR; TCRdb lists only in-frame clones, some missing. The sample has over 85,000 clones; roughly 96% are singletons. Sequencing was carried out using naive CD4+ T cells sorted from blood. The receptors were gathered from a human donor in good health. Both conserved end residues are trimmed from each CDR3.

J gene	V gene	CDR3 protein
TRBJ2-2	TRBV2	ASSLASNTGELF
TRBJ1-2	TRBV2	ASRSGQNSYGYT
TRBJ1-3	TRBV4-1	ASSQGRQGSSGNTIY
TRBJ2-1	TRBV30	AWRRGVSNEQF
TRBJ1-4	TRBV11-2	ASSLVGATNEKLF
TRBJ1-4	TRBV11-3	ASSSLDIRNEKLF
TRBJ2-2	TRBV5-1	ASSAGTATGELF
TRBJ2-5	TRBV5-1	ASSLVVAETQY
TRBJ2-7	TRBV19	ASSMGQGGEQY
TRBJ1-1	TRBV10-3	AITTGHGNTEAF
TRBJ2-7	TRBV23-1	ASSQGLRRPYEQY
TRBJ1-1	TRBV19	ASSHGGEFNTEAF
TRBJ1-5	TRBV6-4	ASSLDSNQPQH
TRBJ2-1	TRBV7-3	ASSSQTREQF
TRBJ1-2	TRBV2	ASSEMGGIYGYT
TRBJ2-1	TRBV11-3	ASSLMFTYNEQF
TRBJ1-5	TRBV6-1	ASRGLGSNQPQH
TRBJ2-6	TRBV5-1	ASSLAGGGANVLT
TRBJ2-3	TRBV7-2	ASSLLAGAITDTQY
TRBJ1-2	TRBV18	ASSPSSNYGYT
TRBJ1-2	TRBV2	ASSDRRAGGYT
TRBJ2-2	TRBV11-2	ASRLQGSGELF
TRBJ2-3	TRBV28	ASSGGGGAEDTQY
TRBJ2-1	TRBV7-3	ASSFPGLAISEQF
TRBJ2-1	TRBV18	ASSPTQAGMLSEQF
TRBJ2-7	TRBV6-6	AISWDSYYEQY
TRBJ1-6	TRBV30	AWTRGSKNSPLH
TRBJ1-6	TRBV19	ASSIRTGANSPLH
TRBJ1-2	TRBV11-2	ASSLVGNGYT
TRBJ1-3	TRBV5-1	ASSTQGASSGNTIY
TRBJ1-5	TRBV5-1	ASSLDWPHQPQH
TRBJ1-5	TRBV6-5	ASSLLQGDQPQH
TRBJ1-2	TRBV6-6	ASRTDRSYGYT
TRBJ1-1	TRBV5-1	ASSLTGSNTEAF
TRBJ2-1	TRBV5-1	ASSRDSGGHNEQF
TRBJ2-7	TRBV29-1	SVGGRLSYEQY
TRBJ2-1	TRBV18	ASSLALTYNEQF
TRBJ1-4	TRBV6-5	ATKQGWANEKLF
TRBJ1-4	TRBV18	ASSQDRVVEKLF
TRBJ2-1	TRBV12-5	ATEKGLASYNEQF
TRBJ1-5	TRBV18	ASSLLNRVGQPQH
TRBJ1-1	TRBV18	ASSPPYTGDTEAF